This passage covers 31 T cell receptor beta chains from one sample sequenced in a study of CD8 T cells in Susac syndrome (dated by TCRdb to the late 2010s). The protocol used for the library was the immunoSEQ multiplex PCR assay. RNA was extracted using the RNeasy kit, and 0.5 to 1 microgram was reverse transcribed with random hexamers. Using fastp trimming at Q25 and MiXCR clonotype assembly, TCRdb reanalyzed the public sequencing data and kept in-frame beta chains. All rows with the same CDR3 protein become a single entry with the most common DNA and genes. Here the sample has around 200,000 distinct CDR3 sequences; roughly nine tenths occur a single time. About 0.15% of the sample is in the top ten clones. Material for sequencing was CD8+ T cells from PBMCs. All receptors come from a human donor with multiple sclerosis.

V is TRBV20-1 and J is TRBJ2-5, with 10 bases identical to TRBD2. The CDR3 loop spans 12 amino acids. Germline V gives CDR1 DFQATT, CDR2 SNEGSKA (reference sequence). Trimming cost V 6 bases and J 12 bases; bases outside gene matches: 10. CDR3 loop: CSAGTSASAEYF. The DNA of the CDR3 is TGCAGTGCCGGGACTAGCGCTTCGGCGGAGTACTTC.

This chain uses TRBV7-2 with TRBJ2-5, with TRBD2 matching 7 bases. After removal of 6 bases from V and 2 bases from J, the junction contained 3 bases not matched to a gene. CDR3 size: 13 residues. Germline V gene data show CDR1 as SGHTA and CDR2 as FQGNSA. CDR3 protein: CASRPAGQETQYF. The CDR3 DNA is TGTGCCAGCAGACCAGCGGGGCAAGAGACCCAGTACTTC.

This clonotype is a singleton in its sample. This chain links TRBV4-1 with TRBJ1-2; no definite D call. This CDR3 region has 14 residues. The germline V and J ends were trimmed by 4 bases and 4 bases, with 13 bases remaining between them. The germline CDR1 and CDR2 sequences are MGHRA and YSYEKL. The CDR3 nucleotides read TGCGCCAGCAGCCCGACGGCGGGCGGCTATGGCTACACCTTC. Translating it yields CASSPTAGGYGYTF.

The chain's CDR3 is CASSLGTGGDYGYTF. Written as DNA, the CDR3 is TGTGCCAGCAGCTTAGGTACAGGGGGGGACTATGGCTACACCTTC. The rearrangement links TRBV13 to TRBJ1-2, with 8 positions matching TRBD1. V lost 0 bases and J lost 3; bases outside the gene matches: 3. Germline loops: CDR1 PRHDT, CDR2 FYEKMQ (reference sequence). This CDR3 has 15 residues.

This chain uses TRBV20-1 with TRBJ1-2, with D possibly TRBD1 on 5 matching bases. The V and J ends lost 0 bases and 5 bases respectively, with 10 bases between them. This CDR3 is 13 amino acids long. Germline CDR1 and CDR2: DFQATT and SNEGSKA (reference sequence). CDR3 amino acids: CSARDVTEYGYTF. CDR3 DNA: TGCAGTGCTAGAGATGTGACAGAGTATGGCTACACCTTC.

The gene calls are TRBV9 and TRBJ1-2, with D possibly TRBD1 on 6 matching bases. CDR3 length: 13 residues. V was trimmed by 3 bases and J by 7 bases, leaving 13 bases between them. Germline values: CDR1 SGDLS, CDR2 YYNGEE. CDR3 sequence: CASSDTGRVGYTF. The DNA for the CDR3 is TGTGCCAGCAGCGATACAGGGAGAGTTGGCTACACCTTC. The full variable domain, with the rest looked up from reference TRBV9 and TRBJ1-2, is DSGVTQTPKHLITATGQRVTLRCSPRSGDLSVYWYQQSLDQGLQFLIQYYNGEERAKGNILERFSAQQFPDLHSELNLSSLELGDSALYFCASSDTGRVGYTFGSGTRLTVV.

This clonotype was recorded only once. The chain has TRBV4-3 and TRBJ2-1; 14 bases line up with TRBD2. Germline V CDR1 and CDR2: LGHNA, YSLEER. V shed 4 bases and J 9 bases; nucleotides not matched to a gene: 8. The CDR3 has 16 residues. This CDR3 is CASSRSGLAGAVEQFF. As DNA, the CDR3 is TGCGCCAGCAGCCGATCGGGACTAGCGGGAGCGGTTGAGCAGTTCTTC.

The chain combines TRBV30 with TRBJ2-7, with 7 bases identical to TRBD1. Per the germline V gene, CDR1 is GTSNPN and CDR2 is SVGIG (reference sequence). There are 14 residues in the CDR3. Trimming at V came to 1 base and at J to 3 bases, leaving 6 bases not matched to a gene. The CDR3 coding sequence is TGTGCCTGGAGTGAGACAGGGACGGACTACGAGCAGTACTTC. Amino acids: CAWSETGTDYEQYF.

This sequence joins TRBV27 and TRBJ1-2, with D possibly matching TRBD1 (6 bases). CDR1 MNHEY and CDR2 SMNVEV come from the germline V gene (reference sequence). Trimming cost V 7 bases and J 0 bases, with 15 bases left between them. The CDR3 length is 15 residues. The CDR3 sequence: CASTSRQVSNYGYTF. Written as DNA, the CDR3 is TGTGCCAGCACATCAAGACAGGTCTCTAACTATGGCTACACCTTC.

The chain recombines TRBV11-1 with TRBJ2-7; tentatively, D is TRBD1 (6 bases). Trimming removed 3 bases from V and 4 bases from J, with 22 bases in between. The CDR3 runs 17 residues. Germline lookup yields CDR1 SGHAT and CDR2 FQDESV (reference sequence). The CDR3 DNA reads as TGTGCCAGCAGCTTGAGTGTCCCCGGGACATGGTCTTACGAGCAGTACTTC. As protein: CASSLSVPGTWSYEQYF.

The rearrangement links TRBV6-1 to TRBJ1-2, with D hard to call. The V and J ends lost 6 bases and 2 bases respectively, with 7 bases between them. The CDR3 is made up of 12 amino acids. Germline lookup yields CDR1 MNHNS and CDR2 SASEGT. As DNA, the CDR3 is TGTGCCAGCAGCGACCCCAACTATGGCTACACCTTC. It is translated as CASSDPNYGYTF.

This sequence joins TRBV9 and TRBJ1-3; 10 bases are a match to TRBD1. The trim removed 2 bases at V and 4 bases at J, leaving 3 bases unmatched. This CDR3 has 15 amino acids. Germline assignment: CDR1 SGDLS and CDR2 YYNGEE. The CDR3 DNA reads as TGTGCCAGCAGCGTCGGGACAGGGGACGGAAACACCATATATTTT. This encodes CASSVGTGDGNTIYF.

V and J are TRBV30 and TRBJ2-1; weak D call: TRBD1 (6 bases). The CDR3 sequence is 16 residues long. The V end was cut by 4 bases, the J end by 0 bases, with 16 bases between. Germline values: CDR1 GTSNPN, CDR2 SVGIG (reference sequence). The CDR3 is CAWTWVGGDSYNEQFF. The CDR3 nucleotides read TGTGCCTGGACTTGGGTTGGGGGCGACTCCTACAATGAGCAGTTCTTC.

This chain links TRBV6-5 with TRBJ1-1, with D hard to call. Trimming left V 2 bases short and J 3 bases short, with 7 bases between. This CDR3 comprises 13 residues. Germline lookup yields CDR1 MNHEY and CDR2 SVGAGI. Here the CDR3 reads CASSYREDTEAFF. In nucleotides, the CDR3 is TGTGCCAGCAGTTACAGGGAGGACACTGAAGCTTTCTTT.

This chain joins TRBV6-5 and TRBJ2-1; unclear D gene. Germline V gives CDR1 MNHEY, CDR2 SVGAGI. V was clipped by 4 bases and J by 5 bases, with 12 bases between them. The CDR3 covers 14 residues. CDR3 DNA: TGTGCCAGCAGTTCCTACACGGCGGACAATGAGCAGTTCTTC. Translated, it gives CASSSYTADNEQFF.

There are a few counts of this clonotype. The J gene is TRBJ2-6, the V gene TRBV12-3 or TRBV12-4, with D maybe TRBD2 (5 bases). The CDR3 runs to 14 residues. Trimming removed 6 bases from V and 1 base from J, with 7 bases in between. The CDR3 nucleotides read TGTGCCAGCAGCCGGACTTCTGGGGCCAACGTCCTGACTTTC. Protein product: CASSRTSGANVLTF.

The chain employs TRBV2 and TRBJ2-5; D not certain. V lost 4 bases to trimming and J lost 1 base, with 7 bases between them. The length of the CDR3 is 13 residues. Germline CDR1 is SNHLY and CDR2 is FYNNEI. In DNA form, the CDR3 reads TGTGCCAGCAGTGCGGGCAGCCAAGAGACCCAGTACTTC. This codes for CASSAGSQETQYF. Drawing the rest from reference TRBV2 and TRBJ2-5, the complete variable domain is EPEVTQTPSHQVTQMGQEVILRCVPISNHLYFYWYRQILGQKVEFLVSFYNNEISEKSEIFDDQFSVERPDGSNFTLKIRSTKLEDSAMYFCASSAGSQETQYFGPGTRLLVL.

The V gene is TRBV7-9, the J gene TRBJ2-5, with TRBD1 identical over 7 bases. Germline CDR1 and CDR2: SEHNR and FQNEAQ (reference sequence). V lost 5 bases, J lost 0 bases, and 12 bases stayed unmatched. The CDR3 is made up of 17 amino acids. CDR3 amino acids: CASSTRQGAWDQETQYF. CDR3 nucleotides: TGTGCCAGCAGCACCCGACAGGGAGCGTGGGACCAAGAGACCCAGTACTTC.

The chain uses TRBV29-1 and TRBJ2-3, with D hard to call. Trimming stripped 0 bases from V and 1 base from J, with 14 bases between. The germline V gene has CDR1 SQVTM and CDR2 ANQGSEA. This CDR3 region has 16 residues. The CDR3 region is CSVEDLVEVGTDTQYF. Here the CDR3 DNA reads TGCAGCGTTGAAGATCTTGTCGAGGTCGGCACAGATACGCAGTATTTT.

CDR3 protein: CSARGVWNGGEGGYTF. The CDR3 region has the DNA TGCAGTGCTAGAGGTGTATGGAATGGGGGCGAGGGTGGCTACACCTTC. The chain links TRBV20-1 to TRBJ1-2; tentative D call: TRBD1 (6 bases). From germline, CDR1 is DFQATT and CDR2 SNEGSKA (reference sequence). CDR3 length equals 16 residues. Trimming shortened V by 1 base and J by 7 bases, and 22 bases separated the two germline ends.

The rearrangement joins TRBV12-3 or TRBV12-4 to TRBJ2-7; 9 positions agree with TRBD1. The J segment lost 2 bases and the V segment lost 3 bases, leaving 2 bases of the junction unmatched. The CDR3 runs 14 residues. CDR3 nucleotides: TGTGCCAGCAGTTTCGGGACAGGGCCCTACGAGCAGTACTTC. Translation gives CASSFGTGPYEQYF.

In DNA form, the CDR3 reads TGTGCCAGCAGTGAAGGGGGCCGGGACCGAGGGACCCAGTACTTC. This codes for CASSEGGRDRGTQYF. This chain uses TRBV2 with TRBJ2-5; D could derive from TRBD1 or TRBD2 (5 bases each). V lost 1 base, J lost 7 bases, and 16 bases lay in between. CDR1 SNHLY and CDR2 FYNNEI come from the germline V gene. CDR3 length equals 15 residues.

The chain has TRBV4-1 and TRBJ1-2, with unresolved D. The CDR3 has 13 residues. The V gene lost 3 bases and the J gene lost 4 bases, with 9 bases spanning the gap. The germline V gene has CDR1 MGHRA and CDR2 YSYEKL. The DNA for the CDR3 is TGCGCCAGCAGCCACGAGGATGCCTATGGCTACACCTTC. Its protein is CASSHEDAYGYTF.

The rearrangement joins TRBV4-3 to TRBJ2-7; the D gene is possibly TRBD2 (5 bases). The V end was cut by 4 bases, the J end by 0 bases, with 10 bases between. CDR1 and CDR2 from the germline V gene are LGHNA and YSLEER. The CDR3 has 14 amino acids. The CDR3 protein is CASSRLRSSYEQYF. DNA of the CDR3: TGCGCCAGCAGCCGACTAAGGAGCTCCTACGAGCAGTACTTC.

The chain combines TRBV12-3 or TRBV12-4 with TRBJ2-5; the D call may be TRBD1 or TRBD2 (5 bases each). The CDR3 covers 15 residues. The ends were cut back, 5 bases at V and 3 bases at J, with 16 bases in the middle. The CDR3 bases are TGTGCCAGCAGTACCCGTCGACTGGGGGAAGAGACCCAGTACTTC. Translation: CASSTRRLGEETQYF.

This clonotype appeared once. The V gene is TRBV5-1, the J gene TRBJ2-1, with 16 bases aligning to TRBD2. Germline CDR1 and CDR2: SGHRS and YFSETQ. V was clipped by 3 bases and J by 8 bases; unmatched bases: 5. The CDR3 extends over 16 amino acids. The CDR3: CASSSGTSGGVDEQFF. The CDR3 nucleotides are TGCGCCAGCAGCTCCGGGACTAGCGGGGGGGTTGATGAGCAGTTCTTC.

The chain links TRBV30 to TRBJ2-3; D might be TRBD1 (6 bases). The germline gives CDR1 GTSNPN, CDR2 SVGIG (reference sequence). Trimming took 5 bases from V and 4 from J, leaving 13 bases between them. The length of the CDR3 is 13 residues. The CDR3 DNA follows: TGTGCCTGGGACCTCCAGGGGTCAGATACGCAGTATTTT. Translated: CAWDLQGSDTQYF. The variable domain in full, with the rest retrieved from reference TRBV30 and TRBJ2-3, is SQTIHQWPATLVQPVGSPLSLECTVEGTSNPNLYWYRQAAGRGLQLLFYSVGIGQISSEVPQNLSASRPQDRQFILSSKKLLLSDSGFYLCAWDLQGSDTQYFGPGTRLTVL.

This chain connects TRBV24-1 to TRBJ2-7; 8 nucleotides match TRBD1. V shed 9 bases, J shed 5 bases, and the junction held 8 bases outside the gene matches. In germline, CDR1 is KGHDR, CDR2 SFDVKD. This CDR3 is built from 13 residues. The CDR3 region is CATRCRTGNEQYF. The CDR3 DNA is TGTGCCACCCGTTGCCGGACAGGGAACGAGCAGTACTTC.

The DNA for the CDR3 is TGTGCTAGTGGTTTTTTAGGTGTCCGGAACACTGAAGCTTTCTTT. It specifies CASGFLGVRNTEAFF. V gene TRBV12-5 combines with J gene TRBJ1-1; D uncertain. The CDR3 is made up of 15 amino acids. Trimming took off 3 bases at V and 1 base at J, with 12 bases between the two ends. Germline CDR1 reads LGHNT; CDR2 reads FRNRAP.

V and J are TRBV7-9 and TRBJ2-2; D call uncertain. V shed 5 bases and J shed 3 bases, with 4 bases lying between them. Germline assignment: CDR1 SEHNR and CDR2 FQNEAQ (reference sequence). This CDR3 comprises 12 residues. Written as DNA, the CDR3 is TGTGCCAGCAGCCGTTACACCGGGGAGCTGTTTTTT. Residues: CASSRYTGELFF.

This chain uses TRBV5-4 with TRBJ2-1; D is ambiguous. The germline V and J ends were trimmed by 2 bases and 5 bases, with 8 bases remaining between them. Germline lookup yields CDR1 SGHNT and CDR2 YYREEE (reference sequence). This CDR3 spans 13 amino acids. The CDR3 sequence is CASSLSVNNEQFF. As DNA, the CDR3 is TGTGCCAGCAGCTTATCAGTAAACAATGAGCAGTTCTTC. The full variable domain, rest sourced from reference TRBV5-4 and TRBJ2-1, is ETGVTQSPTHLIKTRGQQVTLRCSSQSGHNTVSWYQQALGQGPQFIFQYYREEENGRGNFPPRFSGLQFPNYSSELNVNALELDDSALYLCASSLSVNNEQFFGPGTRLTVL.